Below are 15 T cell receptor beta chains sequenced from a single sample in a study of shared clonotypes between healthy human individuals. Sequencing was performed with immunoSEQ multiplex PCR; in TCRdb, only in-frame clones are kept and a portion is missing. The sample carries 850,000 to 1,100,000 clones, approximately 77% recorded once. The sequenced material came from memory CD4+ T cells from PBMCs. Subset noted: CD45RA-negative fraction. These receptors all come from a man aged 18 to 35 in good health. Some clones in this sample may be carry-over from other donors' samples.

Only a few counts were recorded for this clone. The CDR3 sequence is CASGLVWAQYF. CDR3 nucleotides: TGTGCTAGTGGTTTGGTATGGGCGCAGTATTTT. This chain joins TRBV12-5 and TRBJ2-3; D is unresolved. Looked up from germline, CDR1 is LGHNT and CDR2 is FRNRAP. V dropped 0 bases and J dropped 10 bases, with 5 bases sitting between them. The CDR3 runs 11 residues.

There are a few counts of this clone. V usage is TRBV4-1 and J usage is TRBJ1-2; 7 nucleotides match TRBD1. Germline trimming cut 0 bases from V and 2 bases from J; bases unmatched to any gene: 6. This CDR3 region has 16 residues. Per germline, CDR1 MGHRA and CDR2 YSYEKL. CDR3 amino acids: CASSQDQGGNNYGYTF. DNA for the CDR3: TGCGCCAGCAGCCAAGATCAGGGGGGGAACAACTATGGCTACACCTTC.

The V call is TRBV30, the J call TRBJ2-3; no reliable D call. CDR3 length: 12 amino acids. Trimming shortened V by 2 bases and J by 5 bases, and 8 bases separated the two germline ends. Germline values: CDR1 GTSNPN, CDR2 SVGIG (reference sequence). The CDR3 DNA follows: TGTGCCTGGAGTCCGGGCGGAGATACGCAGTATTTT. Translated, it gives CAWSPGGDTQYF. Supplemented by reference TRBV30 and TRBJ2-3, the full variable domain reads SQTIHQWPATLVQPVGSPLSLECTVEGTSNPNLYWYRQAAGRGLQLLFYSVGIGQISSEVPQNLSASRPQDRQFILSSKKLLLSDSGFYLCAWSPGGDTQYFGPGTRLTVL.

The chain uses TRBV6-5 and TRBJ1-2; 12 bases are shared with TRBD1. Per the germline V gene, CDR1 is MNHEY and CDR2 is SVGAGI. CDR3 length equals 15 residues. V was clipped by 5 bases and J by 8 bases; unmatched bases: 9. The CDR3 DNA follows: TGTGCCAGCAGTCCCGGGACAGGGGGCAGGGAAGGCTACACCTTC. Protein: CASSPGTGGREGYTF.

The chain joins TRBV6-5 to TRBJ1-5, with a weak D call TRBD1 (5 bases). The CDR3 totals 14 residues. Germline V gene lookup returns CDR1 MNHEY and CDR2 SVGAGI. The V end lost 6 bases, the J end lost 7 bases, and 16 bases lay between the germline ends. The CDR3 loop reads CASSPPGARQPQHF. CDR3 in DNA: TGTGCCAGCAGCCCCCCTGGGGCTCGGCAGCCCCAGCATTTT.

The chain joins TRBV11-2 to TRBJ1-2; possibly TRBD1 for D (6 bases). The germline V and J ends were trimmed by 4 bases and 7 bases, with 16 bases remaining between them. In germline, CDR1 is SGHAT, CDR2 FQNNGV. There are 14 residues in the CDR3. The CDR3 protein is CASSSNLGTLGYTF. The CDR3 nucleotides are TGTGCCAGCAGCTCTAACCTCGGGACACTTGGCTACACCTTC.

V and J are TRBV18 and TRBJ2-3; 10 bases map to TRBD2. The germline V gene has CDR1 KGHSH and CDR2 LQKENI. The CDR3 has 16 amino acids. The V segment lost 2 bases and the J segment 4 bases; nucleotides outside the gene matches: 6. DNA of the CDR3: TGTGCCAGCTCACCAGGTCTAGCGGGAGTGGCAGATACGCAGTATTTT. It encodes CASSPGLAGVADTQYF.

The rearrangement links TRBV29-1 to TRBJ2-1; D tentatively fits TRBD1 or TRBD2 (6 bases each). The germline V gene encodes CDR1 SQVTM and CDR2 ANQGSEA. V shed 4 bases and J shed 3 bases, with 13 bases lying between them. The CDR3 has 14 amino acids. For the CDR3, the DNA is TGCAGCGTTGTGTGGAGGGGGGTCTACAATGAGCAGTTCTTC. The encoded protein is CSVVWRGVYNEQFF.

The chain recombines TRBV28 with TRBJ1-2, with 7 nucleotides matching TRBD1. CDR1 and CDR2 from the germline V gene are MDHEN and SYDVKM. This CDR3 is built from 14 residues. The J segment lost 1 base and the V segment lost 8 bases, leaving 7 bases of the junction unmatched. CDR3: CASDGTEHNYGYTF. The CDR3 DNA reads TGTGCCAGCGACGGGACAGAACATAACTATGGCTACACCTTC.

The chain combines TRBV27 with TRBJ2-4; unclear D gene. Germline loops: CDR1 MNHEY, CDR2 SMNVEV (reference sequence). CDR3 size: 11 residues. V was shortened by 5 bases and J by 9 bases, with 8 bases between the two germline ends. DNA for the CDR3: TGTGCCAGCAGTGCCTCAGGCATTCAGTACTTC. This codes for CASSASGIQYF.

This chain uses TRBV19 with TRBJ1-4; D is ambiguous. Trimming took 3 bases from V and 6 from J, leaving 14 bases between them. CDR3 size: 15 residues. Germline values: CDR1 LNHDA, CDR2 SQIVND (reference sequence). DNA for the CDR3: TGTGCCAGTAGTATGGGCCCTACAAGGGATGAAAAACTGTTTTTT. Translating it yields CASSMGPTRDEKLFF.

The CDR3, as DNA: TGTGCCAGCAGTTTATGGAGCGGGAGAGGGCAGTACTTC. Protein product: CASSLWSGRGQYF. The chain employs TRBV28 and TRBJ2-7; 8 bases align to TRBD2. Germline values: CDR1 MDHEN, CDR2 SYDVKM. V was clipped by 0 bases and J by 9 bases; unmatched bases: 4. The length of the CDR3 is 13 residues.

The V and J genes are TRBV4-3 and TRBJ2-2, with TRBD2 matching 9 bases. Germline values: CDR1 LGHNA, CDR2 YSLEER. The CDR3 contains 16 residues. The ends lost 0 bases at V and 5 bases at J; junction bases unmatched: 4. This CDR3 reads CASSQDSGRRTGELFF. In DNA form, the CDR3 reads TGCGCCAGCAGCCAAGATAGCGGGAGACGTACCGGGGAGCTGTTTTTT.

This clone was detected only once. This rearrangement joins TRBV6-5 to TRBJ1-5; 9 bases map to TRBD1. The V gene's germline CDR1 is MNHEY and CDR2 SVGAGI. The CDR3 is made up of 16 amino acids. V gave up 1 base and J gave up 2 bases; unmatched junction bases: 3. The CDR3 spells CASSYWWTGGNQPQHF. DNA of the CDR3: TGTGCCAGCAGTTACTGGTGGACAGGGGGCAATCAGCCCCAGCATTTT.

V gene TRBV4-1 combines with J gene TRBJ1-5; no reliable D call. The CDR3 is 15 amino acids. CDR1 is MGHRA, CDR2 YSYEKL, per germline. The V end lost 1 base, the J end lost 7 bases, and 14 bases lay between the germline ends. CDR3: CASSQGVAAGQPQHF. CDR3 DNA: TGCGCCAGCAGCCAAGGGGTGGCAGCCGGGCAGCCCCAGCATTTT.